The present T cell receptor beta chain was sequenced within a study of blood T cell repertoires in COVID-19. Looking at the study overall: Acute and convalescent COVID-19 samples came from the United States, Italy and Spain. T cells, B-cell-depleted T cells, or PBMCs supplied cDNA or gDNA.

In the original workflow: Reference gene primer amplification yielded estimated nucleated cell counts. Assay: immunoSEQ multiplex PCR; the TCRdb copy retains only in-frame clones and omits some. The V and J calls and the clone size are those of that table, but D and trimming were determined from the DNA. This table has some 140,000 clones, about 73% appearing once. This CDR3 region has 13 residues. The germline CDR1 and CDR2 sequences are SGHRS and YFSETQ. Trimming shortened V by 3 bases and J by 1 base, and 5 bases separated the two germline ends. This clone occurred once. The V call is TRBV5-1, the J call TRBJ1-5; no clear D gene. Sequenced sample: peripheral blood. The clonotype was recovered from an older man with acute or convalescent COVID-19. CDR3 residues: CASSSGSNQPQHF. Here the CDR3 DNA reads TGCGCCAGCAGCTCGGGAAGCAATCAGCCCCAGCATTTT.